The TCR beta chain described here comes from a study of T cells after yellow fever vaccination. Overall study results and limits: On re-exposure, the response was weaker but peaked faster, at day 5 versus 15. CD4 and CD8 compartments shared a small share of clonotypes, likely from convergent recombination. Reappearance after the booster was seen for most primary-vaccination clones, at 96% CD4 and around 90% CD8.

Template-switching 5'RACE yielded the TCR cDNA; a universal primer site and UMIs were added in the process. Each CDR3 protein gets one entry after TCRdb re-called the 5' RACE reads with MiXCR. The table has roughly 100,000 distinct CDR3 sequences, about 8.2% seen once. This CDR3 spans 12 amino acids. Trimming left V 4 bases short and J 8 bases short, with 9 bases between. Per germline, CDR1 SEHNR and CDR2 FQNEAQ (reference sequence). Sequencing used CD8+ T cells not binding an NS4B(214-222) dextramer, sorted from PBMCs, obtained less than 18 days after the first yellow fever vaccination. The TCR comes from a man in his late teens or twenties who received the YFV17D yellow fever vaccine. This chain connects TRBV7-9 to TRBJ2-1; D gene unclear. The CDR3 DNA is TGTGCCAGCAGCTCAGCCAGGTATGAGCAGTTCTTC. Protein sequence: CASSSARYEQFF.